These 26 T cell receptor beta chains were sequenced from one sample in a study of T cell responses to AZD1222 COVID-19 vaccine. Sequenced by immunoSEQ multiplex PCR; TCRdb stores in-frame clones only, minus some. This table holds about 120,000 clones, about 90% found once. Sample: peripheral blood, taken on day 0 of AZD1222 vaccination. Source of these receptors: an adult in good health.

The gene calls are TRBV19 and TRBJ2-5; 7 nucleotides line up with TRBD1. The CDR3 covers 12 residues. The junction had 0 bases not matched to a gene; V was cut back by 6 bases and J by 2 bases. In germline, CDR1 is LNHDA, CDR2 SQIVND (reference sequence). DNA for the CDR3: TGTGCCAGTAGGGGACAGCAAGAGACCCAGTACTTC. This translates into CASRGQQETQYF.

The rearrangement uses TRBV19 and TRBJ2-6; D remains ambiguous. CDR1 and CDR2 from the germline V gene are LNHDA and SQIVND (reference sequence). CDR3 size: 13 residues. The V gene lost 10 bases and the J gene lost 0 bases, with 7 bases spanning the gap. The CDR3 bases are TGTGCCACTGCGGTCTCTGGGGCCAACGTCCTGACTTTC. This codes for CATAVSGANVLTF.

The chain uses TRBV7-9 and TRBJ1-4, with 9 bases matching TRBD1. V lost 6 bases to trimming and J lost 4 bases; unmatched junction nucleotides: 12. CDR1 and CDR2 from the germline V gene are SEHNR and FQNEAQ (reference sequence). The length of the CDR3 is 17 residues. CDR3 amino acids: CASSQTSGTGFNEKLFF. For the CDR3, the DNA is TGTGCCAGCAGTCAAACTTCCGGGACAGGGTTTAATGAAAAACTGTTTTTT.

This clone was observed a few times. The chain uses TRBV27 and TRBJ2-1, with D hard to call. This CDR3 has 15 amino acids. With 7 bases removed from V and 1 base from J, the gap between germline ends came to 14 bases. The V gene's germline CDR1 is MNHEY and CDR2 SMNVEV (reference sequence). The CDR3 protein is CASTQSDPSYNEQFF. CDR3 nucleotides: TGTGCCAGCACCCAGTCTGATCCTTCCTACAATGAGCAGTTCTTC.

V gene TRBV11-2 combines with J gene TRBJ1-2; 7 bases fit TRBD1. Germline loops: CDR1 SGHAT, CDR2 FQNNGV. This CDR3 region has 13 residues. V shed 1 base, J shed 8 bases, and the junction held 4 bases outside the gene matches. CDR3 nucleotide sequence: TGTGCCAGCAGCTTAGGGGGACAGCTAGGCTACACCTTC. Translating it yields CASSLGGQLGYTF. Full variable domain (rest looked up from reference TRBV11-2 and TRBJ1-2): EAGVAQSPRYKIIEKRQSVAFWCNPISGHATLYWYQQILGQGPKLLIQFQNNGVVDDSQLPKDRFSAERLKGVDSTLKIQPAKLEDSAVYLCASSLGGQLGYTFGSGTRLTVV.

The CDR3 DNA sequence: TGTGCCAGCAGCGCCAAGACAGGTTTCCCCACCTACGAGCAGTACTTC. It encodes CASSAKTGFPTYEQYF. The gene calls are TRBV7-2 and TRBJ2-7, with D perhaps matching TRBD1 (6 bases). V lost 5 bases and J lost 2, with 19 bases in between. Germline loops: CDR1 SGHTA, CDR2 FQGNSA. This CDR3 contains 16 residues.

The chain uses TRBV27 and TRBJ1-2, with D perhaps TRBD1 (5 bases). The CDR3 loop spans 11 amino acids. Germline lookup yields CDR1 MNHEY and CDR2 SMNVEV (reference sequence). Trimming pared 6 bases from V and 4 bases from J, leaving 6 bases between. The CDR3 here is CASSTGYGYTF. CDR3 sequence (DNA): TGTGCCAGCAGCACAGGCTATGGCTACACCTTC.

The genes are TRBV4-2 and TRBJ2-7, with D maybe TRBD2 (5 bases). The CDR3 runs to 16 residues. Germline-derived CDR1 and CDR2 are LGHNA and YNFKEQ. V was clipped by 1 base and J by 1 base, with 14 bases between them. In DNA form, the CDR3 reads TGTGCCAGCAGCCAAGGGGGAGTCCCGGATTCCTACGAGCAGTACTTC. It yields the protein CASSQGGVPDSYEQYF.

The chain joins TRBV11-2 to TRBJ2-5; D not certain. The germline V gene has CDR1 SGHAT and CDR2 FQNNGV. The V end lost 5 bases, the J end lost 4 bases, and 14 bases lay between the germline ends. CDR3 length: 14 residues. The DNA of the CDR3 is TGTGCCAGCAGCATAAGACAAGCCCGAGAGACCCAGTACTTC. Residues: CASSIRQARETQYF.

The J gene is TRBJ2-1, the V gene TRBV5-1, with D unclear. V was cut by 0 bases and J by 12 bases, with 16 bases left in between. Germline CDR1 is SGHRS and CDR2 is YFSETQ. The CDR3 has 14 amino acids. DNA for the CDR3: TGCGCCAGCAGCTTGGACGCAGCCCCAAAAGGGCAGTTCTTC. Protein sequence: CASSLDAAPKGQFF.

This chain links TRBV5-6 with TRBJ2-7, with 7 nucleotides matching TRBD2. Germline V gene sequence: CDR1 SGHDT, CDR2 YYEEEE. With V trimmed by 4 bases and J by 1 base, 5 bases remained unmatched. This CDR3 spans 14 amino acids. The CDR3 region has the DNA TGTGCCAGCAGCCGGACTAGGCGTTCCTACGAGCAGTACTTC. This gives the protein CASSRTRRSYEQYF.

The chain recombines TRBV5-1 with TRBJ1-1; 7 positions match TRBD1. CDR1 is SGHRS, CDR2 YFSETQ, per germline. The CDR3 extends over 17 amino acids. J gave up 0 bases and V 1 base, and 9 bases lay outside the gene matches. The CDR3: CASSLYFLGQVNTEAFF. The CDR3 region has the DNA TGCGCCAGCAGCTTGTACTTCCTAGGACAGGTGAACACTGAAGCTTTCTTT.

The chain couples TRBV7-9 to TRBJ1-2; TRBD1 matches 9 bases. Trimming cost V 1 base and J 4 bases; bases outside gene matches: 10. This CDR3 comprises 17 residues. CDR1 and CDR2 from the germline V gene are SEHNR and FQNEAQ (reference sequence). The CDR3: CASSLGMTGGVPYGYTF. The CDR3 DNA sequence: TGTGCCAGCAGCTTAGGAATGACAGGGGGAGTTCCCTATGGCTACACCTTC.

The CDR3 coding sequence is TGTGCCAGCAGCTCCGGGGTGAACACTGAAGCTTTCTTT. Protein: CASSSGVNTEAFF. This chain connects TRBV7-9 to TRBJ1-1; D uncertain. Germline V gene sequence: CDR1 SEHNR, CDR2 FQNEAQ (reference sequence). The CDR3 has 13 amino acids. Trimming stripped 4 bases from V and 0 bases from J, with 6 bases between.

This clone was seen just once. The V call is TRBV5-1, the J call TRBJ2-5; TRBD2 aligns across 10 bases. Germline CDR1 SGHRS, CDR2 YFSETQ. J lost 4 bases, V lost 1 base, and 7 bases had no gene match. There are 16 residues in the CDR3. CDR3 residues: CASSLNPSGSSETQYF. CDR3 nucleotides: TGCGCCAGCAGCTTGAACCCTAGCGGGAGCTCAGAGACCCAGTACTTC.

V usage is TRBV12-3 or TRBV12-4 and J usage is TRBJ1-5, with a weak D call TRBD1 (5 bases). V lost 6 bases to trimming and J lost 5 bases, with 11 bases between them. This CDR3 region has 13 residues. This chain's CDR3 is CASSPGHYQPQHF. DNA for the CDR3: TGTGCCAGCAGCCCAGGGCATTATCAGCCCCAGCATTTT.

The chain links TRBV18 to TRBJ2-1; TRBD2 agrees at 14 bases. Germline CDR1 and CDR2: KGHSH and LQKENI. V lost 6 bases to trimming and J lost 6 bases; unmatched junction nucleotides: 4. The CDR3 is made up of 15 amino acids. This CDR3 is CASSSGLAGVNEQFF. CDR3 sequence (DNA): TGTGCCAGCTCGTCGGGACTAGCGGGGGTCAATGAGCAGTTCTTC.

The CDR3 spells CASSILQGGSPLHF. In DNA, the CDR3 is TGTGCCAGTAGTATCCTACAGGGTGGTTCACCCCTCCACTTT. The chain combines TRBV19 with TRBJ1-6, with D possibly being TRBD1 (6 bases). The germline V and J ends were trimmed by 3 bases and 9 bases, with 12 bases remaining between them. This CDR3 has 14 residues. The V gene's germline CDR1 is LNHDA and CDR2 SQIVND (reference sequence).

The chain combines TRBV10-3 with TRBJ1-1, with D hard to call. Germline lookup yields CDR1 ENHRY and CDR2 SYGVKD. The CDR3 contains 14 residues. Trimming stripped 0 bases from V and 4 bases from J, with 9 bases between. The CDR3 coding sequence is TGTGCCATCAGTGAGTCGATTTTGCCCACTGAAGCTTTCTTT. This translates into CAISESILPTEAFF.

This chain joins TRBV7-2 and TRBJ2-3, with 7 bases aligning to TRBD1. Trimming cost V 5 bases and J 0 bases; bases outside gene matches: 11. From germline, CDR1 is SGHTA and CDR2 FQGNSA. The CDR3 loop spans 17 amino acids. The CDR3 sequence is CASSIQVGQPSTDTQYF. The CDR3 DNA reads as TGTGCCAGCAGCATCCAAGTGGGACAGCCTAGCACAGATACGCAGTATTTT.

V gene TRBV6-2 or TRBV6-3 combines with J gene TRBJ2-6; tentative D call: TRBD1 (5 bases). V lost 4 bases, J lost 4 bases, and 8 bases lay in between. This CDR3 spans 14 amino acids. The V gene's germline CDR1 is MNHEY and CDR2 SVGEGT. This chain's CDR3 is CASSSWTGANVLTF. The CDR3 coding sequence is TGTGCCAGCAGTTCCTGGACAGGGGCCAACGTCCTGACTTTC.

This chain links TRBV3-1 (or the pseudogene TRBV3-2) with TRBJ2-7; D possibly matches TRBD1 or TRBD2 (5 bases each). V gave up 3 bases and J gave up 4 bases, with 22 bases separating them. Germline V CDR1 and CDR2: LGHDT, YNNKEL (reference sequence). This CDR3 has 17 residues. The CDR3 is CASSQLGSGRDGYEQYF. DNA of the CDR3: TGTGCCAGCAGCCAGCTCGGCAGCGGCAGGGATGGTTACGAGCAGTACTTC.

The V call is TRBV29-1, the J call TRBJ1-2; possible D gene TRBD1, 5 bases. Trimming took off 3 bases at V and 2 bases at J, with 7 bases between the two ends. Germline V gene data show CDR1 as SQVTM and CDR2 as ANQGSEA. This CDR3 is 12 amino acids long. CDR3 sequence: CSVEDNNYGYTF. The CDR3 DNA reads as TGCAGCGTTGAGGACAACAACTATGGCTACACCTTC.

The V and J genes are TRBV27 and TRBJ1-2; TRBD1 aligns across 9 bases. V lost 7 bases and J lost 8; bases outside the gene matches: 14. The CDR3 runs to 15 residues. CDR1 is MNHEY, CDR2 SMNVEV, per germline (reference sequence). The CDR3 is CASKDLGLGTGGYTF. The CDR3 bases are TGTGCCAGCAAGGACCTCGGGCTGGGGACAGGGGGCTACACCTTC.

Here the CDR3 reads CASSKLRRGAQPQHF. The CDR3 DNA follows: TGTGCCAGCAGCAAATTGAGGCGAGGAGCTCAGCCCCAGCATTTT. V usage is TRBV21-1 and J usage is TRBJ1-5. TRBV21-1 is listed as a pseudogene. This CDR3 has 15 residues.

The V call is TRBV11-1, the J call TRBJ1-2; D gene uncertain. This CDR3 has 14 amino acids. V lost 5 bases, J lost 6 bases, and 16 bases lay in between. Per the germline V gene, CDR1 is SGHAT and CDR2 is FQDESV (reference sequence). CDR3 sequence (DNA): TGTGCCAGCAGCCCCGGTTTGACCGACGATGGCTACACCTTC. Residues: CASSPGLTDDGYTF.